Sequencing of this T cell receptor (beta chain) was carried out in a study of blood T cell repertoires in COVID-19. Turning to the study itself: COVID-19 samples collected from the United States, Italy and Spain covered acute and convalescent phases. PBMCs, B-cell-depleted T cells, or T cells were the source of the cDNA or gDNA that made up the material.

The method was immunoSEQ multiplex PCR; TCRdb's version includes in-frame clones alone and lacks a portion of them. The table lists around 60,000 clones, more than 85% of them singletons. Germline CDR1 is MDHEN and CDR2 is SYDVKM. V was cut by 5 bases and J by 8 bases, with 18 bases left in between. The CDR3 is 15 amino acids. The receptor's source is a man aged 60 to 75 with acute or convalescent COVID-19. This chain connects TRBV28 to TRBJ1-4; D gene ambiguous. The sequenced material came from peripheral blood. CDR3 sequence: CASSLAVLRGEKLFF. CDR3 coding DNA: TGTGCCAGCAGTCTGGCGGTCCTCCGGGGAGAAAAACTGTTTTTT.